The rows below give T cell receptor beta chains drawn from one sample of a study of regulatory T cells in long-lasting Graves disease. TCRdb analysed the multiplex PCR reads with MiXCR anew, one entry per CDR3 protein. The data contain about 560,000 distinct CDR3 sequences, about 16% of them singletons. This sample also belongs to another study, concerning T cells in Graves' hyperthyroidism and ophthalmopathy.

The starting material was peripheral blood mononuclear cells (PBMCs), obtained at new diagnosis, from a patient treated with antithyroid drugs. The receptors were sampled from a man between 18 and 29 years old with Graves disease. CDR3s include the opening cysteine and the closing phenylalanine or tryptophan. D genes are given only for firm matches. Clone size is stated in some rows and not others, as once, few, many or a class when expanded.

d_call	clone_size	v_call	j_call	cdr3_nt	cdr3_aa
NA	many	TRBV6-5	TRBJ1-1	TGTGCCAGCAGTTTTTCCAGGAACATGAACACTGAAGCTTTCTTT	CASSFSRNMNTEAFF
TRBD2	many	TRBV7-6	TRBJ2-2	TGTGCCAGCAGCTCCCGACTAGCGGGAGGCACCGGGGAGCTGTTTTTT	CASSSRLAGGTGELFF
TRBD1	many	TRBV20-1	TRBJ2-1	TGCAGTGCTAGGCGAGACAGGGGGATCTTCTTC	CSARRDRGIFF
TRBD1	many	TRBV4-1	TRBJ1-1	TGCGCCAGCAGCCAAGAAGGGACAGTAAACACTGAAGCTTTCTTT	CASSQEGTVNTEAFF
TRBD1	NA	TRBV28	TRBJ2-2	TGTGCCAGCAGCTCCGCCGGGACAGGACTTCTTGGTGAGCTGTTTTTT	CASSSAGTGLLGELFF
TRBD2	many	TRBV2	TRBJ2-1	TGTGCCAGCAACGGACTAGCGGGTGGGGGGGGCGGATTCTTC	CASNGLAGGGGGFF
NA	many	TRBV28	TRBJ2-7	TGTGCCAGCCACCCCGCCGGGACACTCTCCTACGAGCAGTACTTC	CASHPAGTLSYEQYF
NA	once	TRBV5-4	TRBJ2-2	TGTGCCAGCTCCTGGGGGACCACCGGGGAGCTGTTTTTT	CASSWGTTGELFF
NA	many	TRBV5-1	TRBJ2-1	TGCGCCAGCAGCTATCAACGGAGCAACAATGAGCAGTTCTTC	CASSYQRSNNEQFF
TRBD2	NA	TRBV20-1	TRBJ2-7	TGCAGTGCTAGAGATTTTAAGGGACTAGCAACCTACGAGCAGTACTTC	CSARDFKGLATYEQYF
NA	NA	TRBV2	TRBJ1-6	TGTGCCCTAACAGTAGGGGGGCATAATTCACCCCTCCACTTT	CALTVGGHNSPLHF
NA	many	TRBV11-2	TRBJ2-5	TGTGCCAGCAGCTTAGATCAGAGGGAAGGGGTAATGAAGACCCAGTACTTC	CASSLDQREGVMKTQYF
NA	many	TRBV6-1	TRBJ2-5	TGTGCCGGCCTTAGGGGCCCCCAAGAGACCCAGTACTTC	CAGLRGPQETQYF
NA	NA	TRBV18	TRBJ1-2	TGTGCCAGCTCACCACAGCTTCAGCGGGGGATGGGGTATGGCTACACCTTC	CASSPQLQRGMGYGYTF
NA	many	TRBV3-1	TRBJ2-1	TGTGCCAGCAGCCAAGGGACTACACAGTTCTTC	CASSQGTTQFF
NA	NA	TRBV11-3	TRBJ2-7	TGTGCCAGCAGCGAAGTTCCCTCTGCGGGACAGACCTACGAGCAGTACTTC	CASSEVPSAGQTYEQYF
NA	many	TRBV28	TRBJ1-1	TGTGCCAGCAGCGCAAACCCGGTCGCTTTCTTT	CASSANPVAFF